This paragraph reports one T cell receptor beta chain. Antigen: not known. Amplified material comprised TCR beta CDR3 regions derived from RNA transcripts. An opening RT-PCR round employed HTBI primers and preceded a second-round multiplex PCR. MiXCR was run by TCRdb on the multiplex PCR reads, yielding one entry per CDR3 protein. The sample records about 700,000 distinct CDR3 sequences, over 40% being singletons. The sample belongs to a study of Graves' ophthalmopathy and Graves' hyperthyroidism. Donors with ophthalmopathy: moderate-to-severe activity, CAS ≥3, NOSPECS ≥4, duration under 3 months. Excluded were patients with other autoimmune diseases, uncontrolled infections, pregnancy or lactation. Unmatched junction bases numbered 6, after V lost 6 bases and J lost 7 bases. Looked up from germline, CDR1 is LNHDA and CDR2 is SQIVND (reference sequence). This CDR3 comprises 13 residues. General study results and limits: The model's ophthalmopathy progression predictions had approximately 65% sensitivity and less than 75% specificity.

The sequence was obtained from an adult man with Graves' ophthalmopathy. Sample: peripheral blood. The V call is TRBV19, the J call TRBJ1-2; 9 bases agree with TRBD1. CDR3 sequence (DNA): TGTGCCAGTAGCAGCTTGGGACAGGGTGGCTACACCTTC. Encoded protein: CASSSLGQGGYTF.